This entry features one T cell receptor beta chain sequence. Germline V CDR1 and CDR2: SGHNT, YYREEE (reference sequence). CDR3 length: 15 residues. Trimming removed 0 bases from V and 3 bases from J; junction bases left unmatched: 6. This entry belongs to a study of blood T cell repertoires in COVID-19. On the study more broadly: Acute and convalescent COVID-19 specimens originated in the United States, Italy and Spain. Sources were T cells, B-cell-depleted T cells, or PBMCs; the material itself was cDNA or gDNA.

Original handling: Amplification of reference gene primers was used by the study to estimate nucleated cell counts. Here immunoSEQ multiplex PCR was the method, and the copy in TCRdb shows in-frame clones only, minus some. The V and J calls and clone size come from that table; D and trimming were worked out from the DNA. The sample consists of some 180,000 clones, around 81% of them appearing once. The receptor was derived from a man aged 70-80 years with active or convalescent COVID-19. Sequenced sample: peripheral blood. The chain joins TRBV5-4 to TRBJ2-7, with 7 bases aligning to TRBD2. The CDR3 spells CASSLGGRGYYEQYF. The CDR3 bases are TGTGCCAGCAGCTTGGGTGGGAGGGGATACTACGAGCAGTACTTC.